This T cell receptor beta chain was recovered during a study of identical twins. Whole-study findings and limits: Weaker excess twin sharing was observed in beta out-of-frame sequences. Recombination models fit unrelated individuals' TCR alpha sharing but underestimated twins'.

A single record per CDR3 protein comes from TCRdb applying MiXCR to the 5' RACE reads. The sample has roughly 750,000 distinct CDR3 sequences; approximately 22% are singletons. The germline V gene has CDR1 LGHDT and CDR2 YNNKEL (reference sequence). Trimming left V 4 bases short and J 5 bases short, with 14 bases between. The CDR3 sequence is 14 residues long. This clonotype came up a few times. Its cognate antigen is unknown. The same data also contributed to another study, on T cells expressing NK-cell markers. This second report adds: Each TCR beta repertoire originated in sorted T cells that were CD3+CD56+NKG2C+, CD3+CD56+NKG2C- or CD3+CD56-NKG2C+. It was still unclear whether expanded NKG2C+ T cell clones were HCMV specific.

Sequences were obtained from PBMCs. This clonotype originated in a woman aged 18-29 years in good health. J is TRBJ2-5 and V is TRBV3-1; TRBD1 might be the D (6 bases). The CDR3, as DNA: TGTGCCAGCAGCCCCGAGGGGGTTTGGGAGACCCAGTACTTC. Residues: CASSPEGVWETQYF.